Sequencing of this T cell receptor beta chain was carried out in a study of identical twins. Study-level results: Part of the zero-insertion signal could reflect confounding by invariant MAIT and iNKT cells.

This clonotype was detected ten times or more. No antigen is known for it. This CDR3 spans 19 amino acids. Trimming stripped 6 bases from V and 0 bases from J, with 25 bases between. CDR1 is ENHRY and CDR2 is SYGVKD in the germline V gene. TCRdb passed the 5' RACE reads through MiXCR, listing each CDR3 protein once. The sample consists of around 290,000 distinct CDR3 sequences, roughly 9.8% of them appearing once. These data also featured in a second study, about yellow fever vaccine responses in identical twins.

Sequencing input: CD8+ T cells sorted from blood. The chain recombines TRBV10-3 with TRBJ2-3; TRBD2 is a possible D gene (6 bases). This sequence was found in a woman aged 18-35 years in good health. In DNA, the CDR3 is TGTGCCATCAGCAGCGGGCTGTTTGGGGACCTTTCTAGCACAGATACGCAGTATTTT. Translation gives CAISSGLFGDLSSTDTQYF.